The sequence of this T cell receptor (beta chain) was determined in a study of cytomegalovirus exposure and HLA in healthy donors. Germline loops: CDR1 MNHEY, CDR2 SVGAGI. V shed 0 bases, J shed 7 bases, and the junction held 1 base outside the gene matches. This CDR3 has 13 amino acids. PCR amplification relied on 60 Vbeta primers (plus 13 Jbeta primers). Under the authors' procedure: The authors later counted tens of millions of unique TCR beta chains, 9.5 million to 13 million of them shared. TCRdb's table, derived via immunoSEQ multiplex PCR, lists solely in-frame clones and lacks some. The D gene and trimming were derived from the DNA, and the V and J assignments and clone size from that table. The data contain more than 200,000 clones, approximately 83% of them singletons.

Source material: PBMCs. The sequence derives from a girl between 5 and 17 years old in good health and CMV-seronegative. This chain links TRBV6-5 with TRBJ2-3; 7 nucleotides agree with TRBD2. The CDR3 here is CASSYSGGYTQYF. The CDR3 DNA reads TGTGCCAGCAGTTACTCGGGGGGGTATACGCAGTATTTT.